The rows below give T cell receptor beta chains drawn from one sample of a study of shared clonotypes between healthy human individuals. Here immunoSEQ multiplex PCR was the method, and the copy in TCRdb shows in-frame clones only, minus some. The sample gives approximately 2,300,000 clones, 85% to 95% of which show up once; about 0.36% is in the top ten. The sequenced sample consisted of naive CD4+ T cells from PBMCs. The receptors shown here come from a man between 18 and 35 years old in good health. Some clones in this sample may be carry-over from other donors' samples. The CDR3 runs from the conserved cysteine through the conserved F or W. The D gene is left open where the match is weak. Part of the rows lack a size; the others show once, few, many or a class for expanded clones.

d_call	clone_size	v_call	j_call	cdr3_nt	cdr3_aa
.	.	TRBV29-1	TRBJ2-7	TGCAGCGTGGGGGGCAGGCAAGGCCGTAACGAGCAGTACTTC	CSVGGRQGRNEQYF
.	.	TRBV10-1	TRBJ2-1	TGCGCCAGCAGCGAACTTACAGGTGATGAGCAGTTCTTC	CASSELTGDEQFF
TRBD2	.	TRBV4-2	TRBJ2-1	TGTGCCAGCAGCCACGAGGCTGGACTAGCCTCAGATGAGCAGTTCTTC	CASSHEAGLASDEQFF
.	.	TRBV28	TRBJ1-1	TGTGCCAGCAGTTTTGACGGGAACACTGAAGCTTTCTTT	CASSFDGNTEAFF
TRBD1	.	TRBV19	TRBJ1-1	TGTGCCAGTAGTACTCCGGGACAGGGAATGAACACTGAAGCTTTCTTT	CASSTPGQGMNTEAFF
TRBD2	.	TRBV6-6	TRBJ2-1	TGTGCCGCCGTACTAGCGGGAGACTACAATGAGCAGTTCTTC	CAAVLAGDYNEQFF
.	.	TRBV18	TRBJ1-2	TGTGCCAGCTCACCATATCAGGGCTCCCCAGATAACTACACCTTC	CASSPYQGSPDNYTF
.	once	TRBV7-2	TRBJ2-7	TGTGCCAGCAGCTTGAGCGCTGCCCCCTACGAGCAGTACTTC	CASSLSAAPYEQYF
.	.	TRBV18	TRBJ2-1	TGTGCCAGCTCAATATTTACAGGAGACAATGAGCAGTTCTTC	CASSIFTGDNEQFF
TRBD1	.	TRBV15	TRBJ1-1	TGTGCCACCAGCAGACCCGGGACAGTGAACACTGAAGCTTTCTTT	CATSRPGTVNTEAFF
TRBD2	.	TRBV5-1	TRBJ2-2	TGCGCCAGCAGCACGGGACTAGCGGGAACTGGGGCCGGGGAGCTGTTTTTT	CASSTGLAGTGAGELFF
TRBD2	.	TRBV2	TRBJ2-1	TGTGCCAGCGAGACTAGCGGGAGGGGCGGAAATGAGCAGTTCTTC	CASETSGRGGNEQFF
.	few	TRBV30	TRBJ1-4	TGTGCCTGGATGAGGGAAAAACTGTTTTTT	CAWMREKLFF
.	.	TRBV5-1	TRBJ2-3	TGCGCCAGCAGACGCATTGGGGGAGATACGCAGTATTTT	CASRRIGGDTQYF
TRBD1	.	TRBV28	TRBJ2-7	TGTGCCAGCGGGCAGTGGGGACAGGGGTACGAGCAGTACTTC	CASGQWGQGYEQYF
.	.	TRBV18	TRBJ1-5	TGTGCCAGCTCACCACGAAGGGGCGGCAATCAGCCCCAGCATTTT	CASSPRRGGNQPQHF
.	.	TRBV28	TRBJ2-3	TGTGCCAGCAGTTTTGTGGATCCCACAGATACGCAGTATTTT	CASSFVDPTDTQYF
TRBD1	.	TRBV7-3	TRBJ2-7	TGTGCCAGCAGCTTAGGGTGGGACAGGGACGGGGACGAGCAGTACTTC	CASSLGWDRDGDEQYF
.	once	TRBV5-1	TRBJ2-2	TGCGCCAGCAGCTTGCCCGGGGTGGCCAACACCGGGGAGCTGTTTTTT	CASSLPGVANTGELFF
.	.	TRBV19	TRBJ1-2	TGTGCCAGTAGGGCCCGGGGTGAGACCCCCCCCCGCTATGGCTACACCTTC	CASRARGETPPRYGYTF